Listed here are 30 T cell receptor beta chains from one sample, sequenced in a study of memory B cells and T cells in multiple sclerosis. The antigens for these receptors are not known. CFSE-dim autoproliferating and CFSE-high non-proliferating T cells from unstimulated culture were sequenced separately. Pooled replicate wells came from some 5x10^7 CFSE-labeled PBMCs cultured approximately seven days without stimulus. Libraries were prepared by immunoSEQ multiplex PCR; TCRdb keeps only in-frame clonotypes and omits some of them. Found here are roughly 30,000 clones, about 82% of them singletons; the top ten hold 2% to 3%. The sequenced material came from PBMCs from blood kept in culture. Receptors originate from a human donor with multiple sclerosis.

In DNA, the CDR3 is TGTGCCAGCAGCCGGGACAGGGGCGAGCAGTACTTC. Translating gives CASSRDRGEQYF. V usage is TRBV6-5 and J usage is TRBJ2-7, with 10 bases fitting TRBD1. With V trimmed by 6 bases and J by 6 bases, 2 bases remained unmatched. This CDR3 spans 12 amino acids. The germline CDR1 and CDR2 sequences are MNHEY and SVGAGI.

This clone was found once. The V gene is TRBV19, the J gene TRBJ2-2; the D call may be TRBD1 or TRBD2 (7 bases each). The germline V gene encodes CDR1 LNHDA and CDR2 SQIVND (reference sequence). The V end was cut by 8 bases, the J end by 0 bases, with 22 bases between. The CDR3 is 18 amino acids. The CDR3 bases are TGTGCCAGTTTACTCAGGGGGGGAGTCTATGCGAACACCGGGGAGCTGTTTTTT. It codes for CASLLRGGVYANTGELFF.

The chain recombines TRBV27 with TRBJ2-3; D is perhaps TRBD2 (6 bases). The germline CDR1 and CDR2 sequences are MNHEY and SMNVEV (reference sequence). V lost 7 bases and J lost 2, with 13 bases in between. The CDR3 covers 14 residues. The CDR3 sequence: CASTRDWYTDTQYF. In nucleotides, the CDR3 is TGTGCCAGCACCCGGGACTGGTACACAGATACGCAGTATTTT.

The CDR3 DNA follows: TGCGCCAGCAGCCAAGGGGTAGCGGGAGGTGGAGAGACCCAGTACTTC. Protein sequence: CASSQGVAGGGETQYF. The chain is built from TRBV4-1 and TRBJ2-5, with 10 bases lining up with TRBD2. Germline V gene data show CDR1 as MGHRA and CDR2 as YSYEKL. V shed 1 base, J shed 4 bases, and the junction held 6 bases outside the gene matches. The CDR3 sequence is 16 residues long.

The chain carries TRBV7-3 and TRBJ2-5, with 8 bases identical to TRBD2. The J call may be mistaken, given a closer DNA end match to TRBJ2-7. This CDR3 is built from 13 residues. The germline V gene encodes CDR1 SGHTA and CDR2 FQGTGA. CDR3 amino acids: CASSLGLGYEQYF. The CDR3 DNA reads TGTGCCAGCAGCTTGGGACTAGGCTACGAGCAGTACTTC.

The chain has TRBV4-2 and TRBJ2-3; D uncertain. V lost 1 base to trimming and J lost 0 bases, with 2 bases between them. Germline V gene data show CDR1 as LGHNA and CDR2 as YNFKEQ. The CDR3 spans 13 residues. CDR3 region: CASSQVSTDTQYF. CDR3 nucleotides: TGTGCCAGCAGCCAAGTTAGCACAGATACGCAGTATTTT.

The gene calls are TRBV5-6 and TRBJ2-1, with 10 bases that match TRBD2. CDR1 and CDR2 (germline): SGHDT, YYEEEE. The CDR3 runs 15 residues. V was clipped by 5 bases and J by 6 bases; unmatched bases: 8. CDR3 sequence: CASRLGLALGNEQFF. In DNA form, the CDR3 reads TGTGCCAGCAGGCTGGGACTAGCGTTAGGCAATGAGCAGTTCTTC.

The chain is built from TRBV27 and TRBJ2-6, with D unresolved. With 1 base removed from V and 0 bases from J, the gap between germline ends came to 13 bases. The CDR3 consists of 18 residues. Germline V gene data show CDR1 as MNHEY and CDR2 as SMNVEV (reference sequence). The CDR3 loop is CASSLFGPGLSGANVLTF. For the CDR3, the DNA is TGTGCCAGCAGTTTATTCGGCCCAGGCCTCTCTGGGGCCAACGTCCTGACTTTC.

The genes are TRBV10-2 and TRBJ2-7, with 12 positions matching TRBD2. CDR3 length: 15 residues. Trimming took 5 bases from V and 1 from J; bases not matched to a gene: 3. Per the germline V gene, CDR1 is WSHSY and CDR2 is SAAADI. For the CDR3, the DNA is TGCGCCAGCAGTCTAGCGGGGGGGCCGTCCTACGAGCAGTACTTC. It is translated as CASSLAGGPSYEQYF.

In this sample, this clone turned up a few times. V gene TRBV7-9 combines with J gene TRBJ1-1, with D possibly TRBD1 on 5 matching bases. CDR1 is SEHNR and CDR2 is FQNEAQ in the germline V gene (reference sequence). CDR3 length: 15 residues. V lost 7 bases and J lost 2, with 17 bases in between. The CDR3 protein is CASTFSGQTNTEAFF. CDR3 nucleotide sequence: TGTGCCAGCACCTTTTCAGGGCAGACAAACACTGAAGCTTTCTTT.

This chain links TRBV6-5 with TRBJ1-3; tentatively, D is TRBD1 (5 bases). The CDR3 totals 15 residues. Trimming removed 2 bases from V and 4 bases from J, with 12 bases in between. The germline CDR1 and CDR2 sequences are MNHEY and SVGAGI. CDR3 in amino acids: CASSYGSGPGNTIYF. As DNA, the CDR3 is TGTGCCAGCAGTTACGGGTCGGGACCCGGAAACACCATATATTTT.

CDR3 region: CASSQVTGGTSGRNSYNEQFF. The CDR3 DNA reads TGCGCCAGCAGCCAAGTTACAGGGGGGACTAGCGGGAGGAATTCCTACAATGAGCAGTTCTTC. The J gene is TRBJ2-1, the V gene TRBV4-1, with 15 bases aligning to TRBD2. V shed 1 base, J shed 1 base, and the junction held 11 bases outside the gene matches. Germline lookup yields CDR1 MGHRA and CDR2 YSYEKL. The CDR3 sequence is 21 residues long.

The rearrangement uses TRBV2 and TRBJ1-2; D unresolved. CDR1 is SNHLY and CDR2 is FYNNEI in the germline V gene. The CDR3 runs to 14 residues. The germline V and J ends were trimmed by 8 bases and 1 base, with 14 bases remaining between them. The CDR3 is CASRPLFINYGYTF. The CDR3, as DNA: TGTGCCAGCCGACCACTTTTTATTAACTATGGCTACACCTTC.

The CDR3 bases are TGTGCCAGCAGTAGGGACAGGAGCCTTGCAGCTTTCTTT. It specifies CASSRDRSLAAFF. The rearrangement uses TRBV2 and TRBJ1-1; 8 bases match TRBD1. The CDR3 covers 13 residues. With 5 bases clipped from V and 10 bases from J, the junction kept 9 bases outside the gene matches. Germline values: CDR1 SNHLY, CDR2 FYNNEI.

CDR3 sequence (DNA): TGTGCCAGCACTCGGGACAGGAAGGAAGCTTTCTTT. It encodes CASTRDRKEAFF. V usage is TRBV6-1 and J usage is TRBJ1-1; 8 bases match TRBD1. The V gene end was trimmed by 7 bases and the J gene end by 8 bases; junction bases not matched to a gene: 6. This CDR3 is built from 12 residues. The germline CDR1 and CDR2 sequences are MNHNS and SASEGT.

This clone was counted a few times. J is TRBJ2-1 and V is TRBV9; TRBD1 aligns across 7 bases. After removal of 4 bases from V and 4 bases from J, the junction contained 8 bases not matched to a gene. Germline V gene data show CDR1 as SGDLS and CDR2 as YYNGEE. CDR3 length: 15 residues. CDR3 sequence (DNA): TGTGCCAGCAGCCCATGGGACAGACTATACAATGAGCAGTTCTTC. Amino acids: CASSPWDRLYNEQFF.

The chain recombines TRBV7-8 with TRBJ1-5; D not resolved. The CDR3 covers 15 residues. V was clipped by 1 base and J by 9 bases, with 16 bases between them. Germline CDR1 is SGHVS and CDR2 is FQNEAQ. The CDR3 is CASSLVASAPWPQHF. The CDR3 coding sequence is TGTGCCAGCAGCTTAGTCGCAAGTGCCCCTTGGCCCCAGCATTTT.

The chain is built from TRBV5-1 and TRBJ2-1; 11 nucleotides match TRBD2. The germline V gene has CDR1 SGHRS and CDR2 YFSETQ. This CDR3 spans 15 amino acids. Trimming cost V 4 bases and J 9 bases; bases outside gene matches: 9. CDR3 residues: CASSPEMTSGIEQFF. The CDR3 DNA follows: TGCGCCAGCAGCCCGGAAATGACTAGCGGGATTGAGCAGTTCTTC.

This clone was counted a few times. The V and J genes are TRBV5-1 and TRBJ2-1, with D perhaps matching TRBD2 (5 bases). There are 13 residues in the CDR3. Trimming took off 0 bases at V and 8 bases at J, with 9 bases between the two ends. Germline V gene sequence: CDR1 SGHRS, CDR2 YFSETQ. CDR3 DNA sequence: TGCGCCAGCAGCTTGGTGGGAGTGGATGAGCAGTTCTTC. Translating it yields CASSLVGVDEQFF.

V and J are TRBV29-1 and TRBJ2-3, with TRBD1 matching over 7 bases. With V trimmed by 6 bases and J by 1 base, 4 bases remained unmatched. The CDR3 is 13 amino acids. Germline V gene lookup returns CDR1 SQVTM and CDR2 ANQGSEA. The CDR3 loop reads CSVNGQGTDTQYF. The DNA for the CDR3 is TGCAGCGTCAACGGACAGGGCACAGATACGCAGTATTTT.

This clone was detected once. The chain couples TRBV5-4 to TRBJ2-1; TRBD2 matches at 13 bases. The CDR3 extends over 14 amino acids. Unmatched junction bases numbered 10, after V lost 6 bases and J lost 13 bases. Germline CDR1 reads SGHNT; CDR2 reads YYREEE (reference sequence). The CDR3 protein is CASNEGLAGFGQFF. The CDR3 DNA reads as TGTGCCAGCAACGAGGGACTAGCGGGATTTGGTCAGTTCTTC.

CDR3 sequence (DNA): TGTGCCAGCAGATCCCGGGACAGGGTGCCTTTCTTT. Amino acids: CASRSRDRVPFF. The genes are TRBV7-8 and TRBJ1-1; 9 nucleotides line up with TRBD1. CDR1 and CDR2 (germline): SGHVS, FQNEAQ. V lost 6 bases and J lost 12; bases outside the gene matches: 8. This CDR3 is 12 amino acids long.

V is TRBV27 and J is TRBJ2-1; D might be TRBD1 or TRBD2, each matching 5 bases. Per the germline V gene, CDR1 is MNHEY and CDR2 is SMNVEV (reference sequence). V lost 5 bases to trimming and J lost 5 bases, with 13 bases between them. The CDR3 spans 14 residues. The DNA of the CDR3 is TGTGCCAGCAGTCCAGGGACGGGGCACAATGAGCAGTTCTTC. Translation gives CASSPGTGHNEQFF.

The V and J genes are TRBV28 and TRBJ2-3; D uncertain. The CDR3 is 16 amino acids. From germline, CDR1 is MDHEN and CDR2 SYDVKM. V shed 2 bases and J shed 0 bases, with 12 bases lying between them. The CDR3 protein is CASSLSPSTSTDTQYF. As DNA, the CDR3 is TGTGCCAGCAGTTTAAGTCCCAGTACTAGCACAGATACGCAGTATTTT. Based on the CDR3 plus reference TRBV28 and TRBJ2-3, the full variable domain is DVKVTQSSRYLVKRTGEKVFLECVQDMDHENMFWYRQDPGLGLRLIYFSYDVKMKEKGDIPEGYSVSREKKERFSLILESASTNQTSMYLCASSLSPSTSTDTQYFGPGTRLTVL.

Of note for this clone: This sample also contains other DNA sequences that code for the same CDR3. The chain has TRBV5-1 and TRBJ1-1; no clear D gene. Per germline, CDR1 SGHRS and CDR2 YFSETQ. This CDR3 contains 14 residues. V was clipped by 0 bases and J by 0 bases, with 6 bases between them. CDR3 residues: CASSLVGMNTEAFF. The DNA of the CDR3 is TGCGCCAGCAGCTTGGTAGGGATGAACACTGAAGCTTTCTTT.

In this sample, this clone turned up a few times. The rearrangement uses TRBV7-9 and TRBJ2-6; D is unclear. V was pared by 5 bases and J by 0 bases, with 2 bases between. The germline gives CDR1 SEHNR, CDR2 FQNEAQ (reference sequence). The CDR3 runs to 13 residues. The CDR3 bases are TGTGCCAGCAGCCCCTCTGGGGCCAACGTCCTGACTTTC. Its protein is CASSPSGANVLTF.

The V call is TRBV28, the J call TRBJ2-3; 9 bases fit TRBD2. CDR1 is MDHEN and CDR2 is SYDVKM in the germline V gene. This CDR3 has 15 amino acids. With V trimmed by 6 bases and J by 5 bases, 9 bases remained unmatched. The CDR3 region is CASSPEAGGIDTQYF. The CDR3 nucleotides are TGTGCCAGCAGCCCTGAAGCGGGAGGCATAGATACGCAGTATTTT.

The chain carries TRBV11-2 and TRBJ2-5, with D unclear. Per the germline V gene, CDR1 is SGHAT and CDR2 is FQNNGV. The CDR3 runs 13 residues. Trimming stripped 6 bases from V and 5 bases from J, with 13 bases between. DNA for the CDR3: TGTGCCAGCAGGGCCAACAGTCTGGAGACCCAGTACTTC. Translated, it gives CASRANSLETQYF.

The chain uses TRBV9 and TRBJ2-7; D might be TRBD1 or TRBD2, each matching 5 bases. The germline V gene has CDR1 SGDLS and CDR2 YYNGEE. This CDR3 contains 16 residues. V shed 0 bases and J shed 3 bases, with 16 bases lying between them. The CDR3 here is CASSVGGTIEGYEQYF. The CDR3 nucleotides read TGTGCCAGCAGCGTAGGGGGGACCATCGAGGGCTACGAGCAGTACTTC.

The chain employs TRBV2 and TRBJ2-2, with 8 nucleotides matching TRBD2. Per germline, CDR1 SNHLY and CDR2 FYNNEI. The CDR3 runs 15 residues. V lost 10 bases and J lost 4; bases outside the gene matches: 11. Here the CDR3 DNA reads TGTGCCATCAACCCGGGGACTAGAAGCACCGGGGAGCTGTTTTTT. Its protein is CAINPGTRSTGELFF.